Shown below are 10 T cell receptor beta chains from a single sample sequenced in a study of T cells after yellow fever vaccination. TCRdb processed the 5' RACE reads anew with MiXCR; each CDR3 protein has one entry. Of hundreds of thousands of distinct CDR3 sequences listed, approximately 13% are singletons. The sample was PBMCs, taken on the day of the yellow fever booster vaccination. The receptor source for this set is a man aged 25 to 45 who received the YFV17D yellow fever vaccine.

The V call is TRBV29-1, the J call TRBJ2-3; D not certain. The CDR3 sequence is 11 residues long. Germline CDR1 and CDR2: SQVTM and ANQGSEA. V was cut by 1 base and J by 7 bases, with 6 bases left in between. The CDR3 spells CSVEVGNTQYF. CDR3 bases: TGCAGCGTTGAAGTGGGTAATACGCAGTATTTT.

This clonotype was picked up many times. The chain recombines TRBV7-9 with TRBJ2-1; a weak D match, TRBD2 (5 bases). Trimming cost V 10 bases and J 4 bases, with 14 bases left between them. CDR1 and CDR2 (germline): SEHNR, FQNEAQ (reference sequence). CDR3 size: 13 residues. CDR3 DNA sequence: TGTGCCATCGAGGACTCTCAATACAATGAGCAGTTCTTC. It is translated as CAIEDSQYNEQFF.

This rearrangement joins TRBV28 to TRBJ2-2; tentative D call: TRBD1 (6 bases). CDR1 is MDHEN, CDR2 SYDVKM, per germline. V was shortened by 4 bases and J by 7 bases, with 22 bases between the two germline ends. The CDR3 runs to 17 residues. The CDR3 nucleotides read TGTGCCAGCAGTTCTTTAGGCGGTCGGGCAGGGGACGGGGAGCTGTTTTTT. Translation: CASSSLGGRAGDGELFF.

This clonotype was found many times. The V call is TRBV12-3 or TRBV12-4, the J call TRBJ2-3; 7 bases are a match to TRBD2. CDR3 length: 15 amino acids. With 8 bases clipped from V and 1 base from J, the junction kept 9 bases outside the gene matches. CDR3 coding DNA: TGTGCCAGCGGGACCCTTCGGGGGGGCACAGATACGCAGTATTTT. The encoded protein is CASGTLRGGTDTQYF.

The gene calls are TRBV29-1 and TRBJ2-1; D is perhaps TRBD2 (6 bases). The V and J ends lost 3 bases and 0 bases respectively, with 12 bases between them. Germline CDR1 SQVTM, CDR2 ANQGSEA. This CDR3 has 15 residues. This CDR3 reads CSVDGTPSSYNEQFF. Written as DNA, the CDR3 is TGCAGCGTTGACGGGACTCCGAGCTCCTACAATGAGCAGTTCTTC.

This clonotype showed up just a few times. This CDR3 is CAWSDWGYEQYF. The CDR3 bases are TGTGCCTGGAGTGATTGGGGTTACGAGCAGTACTTC. The V call is TRBV30, the J call TRBJ2-7; D ambiguous. The germline V gene encodes CDR1 GTSNPN and CDR2 SVGIG (reference sequence). Trimming took 1 base from V and 4 from J, leaving 8 bases between them. This CDR3 is built from 12 residues.

This clonotype was observed many times. The rearrangement joins TRBV15 to TRBJ1-1, with 7 nucleotides matching TRBD1. This CDR3 spans 13 amino acids. V lost 0 bases to trimming and J lost 5 bases; unmatched junction nucleotides: 0. Germline V gene data show CDR1 as LNHNV and CDR2 as YYDKDF (reference sequence). The CDR3 DNA sequence: TGTGCCACCAGCAGAGACAGGGGGACTGAAGCTTTCTTT. It is translated as CATSRDRGTEAFF.

This clonotype is a singleton in its sample. V and J are TRBV5-4 and TRBJ1-5; D is ambiguous. The V end was cut by 0 bases, the J end by 2 bases, with 9 bases between. The CDR3 runs to 15 residues. Germline assignment: CDR1 SGHNT and CDR2 YYREEE (reference sequence). CDR3 sequence: CASSLEHLGNQPQHF. The CDR3 DNA reads TGTGCCAGCAGCTTGGAACACCTCGGCAATCAGCCCCAGCATTTT.

This clonotype was picked up a small number of times. J is TRBJ2-7 and V is TRBV10-3; D remains unclear. Trimming stripped 2 bases from V and 0 bases from J, with 8 bases between. Germline values: CDR1 ENHRY, CDR2 SYGVKD. This CDR3 spans 14 amino acids. Here the CDR3 DNA reads TGTGCCATCAGTGAGCTTAGTAGCTCCTACGAGCAGTACTTC. Its protein is CAISELSSSYEQYF.

This clonotype was seen a few times. This chain links TRBV7-8 with TRBJ2-1; weak D call: TRBD2 (6 bases). Trimming stripped 1 base from V and 4 bases from J, with 17 bases between. This CDR3 has 17 residues. Germline V gene data show CDR1 as SGHVS and CDR2 as FQNEAQ. The CDR3, as DNA: TGTGCCAGCAGCTTAGGGGGCGCGGGGTCCTCTTACAATGAGCAGTTCTTC. Translated: CASSLGGAGSSYNEQFF.